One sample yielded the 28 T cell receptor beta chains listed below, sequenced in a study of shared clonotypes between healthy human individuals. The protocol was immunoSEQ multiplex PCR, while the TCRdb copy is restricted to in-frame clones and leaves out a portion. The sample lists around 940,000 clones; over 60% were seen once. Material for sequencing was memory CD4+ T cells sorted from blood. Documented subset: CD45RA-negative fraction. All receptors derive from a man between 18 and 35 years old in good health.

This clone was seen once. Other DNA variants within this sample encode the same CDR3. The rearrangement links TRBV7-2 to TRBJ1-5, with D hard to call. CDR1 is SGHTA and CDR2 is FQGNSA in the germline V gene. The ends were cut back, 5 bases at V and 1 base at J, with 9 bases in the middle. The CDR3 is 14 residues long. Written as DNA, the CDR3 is TGTGCCAGCAGCCCTGGTGGGAGCAATCAGCCCCAGCATTTT. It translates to CASSPGGSNQPQHF. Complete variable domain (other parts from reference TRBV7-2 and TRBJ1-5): GAGVSQSPSNKVTEKGKDVELRCDPISGHTALYWYRQSLGQGLEFLIYFQGNSAPDKSGLPSDRFSAERTGGSVSTLTIQRTQQEDSAVYLCASSPGGSNQPQHFGDGTRLSIL.

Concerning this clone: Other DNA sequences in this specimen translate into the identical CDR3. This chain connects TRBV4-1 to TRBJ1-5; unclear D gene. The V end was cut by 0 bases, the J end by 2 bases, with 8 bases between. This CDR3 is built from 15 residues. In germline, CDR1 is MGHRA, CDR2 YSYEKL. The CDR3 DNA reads TGCGCCAGCAGCCAAGAAGGCAGAGGCAATCAGCCCCAGCATTTT. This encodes CASSQEGRGNQPQHF.

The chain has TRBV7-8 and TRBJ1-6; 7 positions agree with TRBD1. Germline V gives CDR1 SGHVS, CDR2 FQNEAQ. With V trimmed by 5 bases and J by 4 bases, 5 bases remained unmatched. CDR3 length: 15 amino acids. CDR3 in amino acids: CASSKGQLYNSPLHF. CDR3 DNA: TGTGCCAGCAGCAAGGGACAGCTTTATAATTCACCCCTCCACTTT.

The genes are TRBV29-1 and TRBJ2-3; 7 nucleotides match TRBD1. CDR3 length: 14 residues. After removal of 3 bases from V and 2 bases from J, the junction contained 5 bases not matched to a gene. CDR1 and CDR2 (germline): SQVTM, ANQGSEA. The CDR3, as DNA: TGCAGCGTTGAGCCGGGACAGCTCACAGATACGCAGTATTTT. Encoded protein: CSVEPGQLTDTQYF.

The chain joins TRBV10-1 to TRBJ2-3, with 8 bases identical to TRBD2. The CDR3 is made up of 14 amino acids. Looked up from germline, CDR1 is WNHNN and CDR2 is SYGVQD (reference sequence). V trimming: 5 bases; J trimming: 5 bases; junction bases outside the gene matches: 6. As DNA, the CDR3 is TGCGCCAGCAGTCGAGCGGGAGTAGAAGATACGCAGTATTTT. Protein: CASSRAGVEDTQYF.

CDR3 loop: CASTVTSGANVLTF. DNA of the CDR3: TGCGCCAGCACGGTGACTTCTGGGGCCAACGTCCTGACTTTC. This chain links TRBV5-1 with TRBJ2-6; D unclear. Germline V gene lookup returns CDR1 SGHRS and CDR2 YFSETQ. V was clipped by 6 bases and J by 1 base, with 8 bases between them. The CDR3 extends over 14 amino acids.

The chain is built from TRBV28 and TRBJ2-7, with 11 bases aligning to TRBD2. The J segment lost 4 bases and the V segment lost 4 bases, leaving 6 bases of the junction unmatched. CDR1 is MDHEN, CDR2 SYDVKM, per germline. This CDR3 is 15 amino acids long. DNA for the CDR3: TGTGCCAGCAGTTCCCCGGGACTAGCGGTGTACGAGCAGTACTTC. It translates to CASSSPGLAVYEQYF.

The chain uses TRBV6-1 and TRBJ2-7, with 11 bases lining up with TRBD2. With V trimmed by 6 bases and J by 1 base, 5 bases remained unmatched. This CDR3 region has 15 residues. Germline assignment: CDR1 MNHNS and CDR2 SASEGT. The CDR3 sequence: CASRVLAGDSYEQYF. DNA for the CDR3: TGTGCCAGCAGAGTACTAGCGGGGGATTCCTACGAGCAGTACTTC.

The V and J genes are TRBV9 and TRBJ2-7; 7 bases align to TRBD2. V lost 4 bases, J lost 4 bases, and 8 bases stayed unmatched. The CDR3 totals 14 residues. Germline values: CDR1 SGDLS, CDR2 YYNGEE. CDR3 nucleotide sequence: TGTGCCAGCAGCCCGAGAGGGACTATATACGAGCAGTACTTC. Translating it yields CASSPRGTIYEQYF.

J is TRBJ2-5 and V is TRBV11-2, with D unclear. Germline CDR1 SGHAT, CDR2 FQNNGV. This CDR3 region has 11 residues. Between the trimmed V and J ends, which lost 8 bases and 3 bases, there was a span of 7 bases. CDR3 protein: CASASEETQYF. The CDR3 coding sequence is TGTGCCAGCGCCAGTGAAGAGACCCAGTACTTC. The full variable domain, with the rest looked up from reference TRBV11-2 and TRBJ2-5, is EAGVAQSPRYKIIEKRQSVAFWCNPISGHATLYWYQQILGQGPKLLIQFQNNGVVDDSQLPKDRFSAERLKGVDSTLKIQPAKLEDSAVYLCASASEETQYFGPGTRLLVL.

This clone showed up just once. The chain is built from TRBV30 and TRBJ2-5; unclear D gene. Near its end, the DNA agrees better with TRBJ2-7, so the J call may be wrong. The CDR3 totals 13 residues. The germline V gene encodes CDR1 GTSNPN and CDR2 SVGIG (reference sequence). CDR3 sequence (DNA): TGTGCCTGGAGTGCCGGGTTAGTATACGAGCAGTACTTC. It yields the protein CAWSAGLVYEQYF.

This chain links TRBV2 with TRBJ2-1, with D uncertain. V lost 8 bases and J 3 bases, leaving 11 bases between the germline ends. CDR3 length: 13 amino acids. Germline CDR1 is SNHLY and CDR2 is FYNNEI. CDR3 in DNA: TGTGCCAGCCATACGGTCCACTACAATGAGCAGTTCTTC. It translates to CASHTVHYNEQFF.

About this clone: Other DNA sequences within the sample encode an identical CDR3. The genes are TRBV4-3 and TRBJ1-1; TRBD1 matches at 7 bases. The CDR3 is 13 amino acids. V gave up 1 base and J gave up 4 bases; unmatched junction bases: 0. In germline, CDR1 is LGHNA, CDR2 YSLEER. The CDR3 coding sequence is TGCGCCAGCAGCCAAGGACAGGGCACTGAAGCTTTCTTT. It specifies CASSQGQGTEAFF.

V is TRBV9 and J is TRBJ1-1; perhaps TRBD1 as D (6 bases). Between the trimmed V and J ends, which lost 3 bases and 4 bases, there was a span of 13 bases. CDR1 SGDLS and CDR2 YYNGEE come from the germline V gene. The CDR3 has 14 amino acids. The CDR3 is CASSAQGLITEAFF. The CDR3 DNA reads TGTGCCAGCAGCGCACAGGGCTTAATCACTGAAGCTTTCTTT.

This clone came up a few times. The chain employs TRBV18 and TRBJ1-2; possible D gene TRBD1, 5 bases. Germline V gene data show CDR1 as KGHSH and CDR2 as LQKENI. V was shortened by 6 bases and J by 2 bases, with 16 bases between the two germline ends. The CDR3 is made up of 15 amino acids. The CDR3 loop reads CASSLAGGTNYGYTF. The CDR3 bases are TGTGCCAGCTCCCTAGCCGGGGGTACCAACTATGGCTACACCTTC.

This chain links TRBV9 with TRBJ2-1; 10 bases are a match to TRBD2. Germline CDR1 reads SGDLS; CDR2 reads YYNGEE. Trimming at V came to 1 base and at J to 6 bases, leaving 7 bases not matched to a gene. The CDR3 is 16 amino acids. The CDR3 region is CASSVWSSGSLNEQFF. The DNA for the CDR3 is TGTGCCAGCAGCGTATGGTCTAGCGGGAGTCTCAATGAGCAGTTCTTC.

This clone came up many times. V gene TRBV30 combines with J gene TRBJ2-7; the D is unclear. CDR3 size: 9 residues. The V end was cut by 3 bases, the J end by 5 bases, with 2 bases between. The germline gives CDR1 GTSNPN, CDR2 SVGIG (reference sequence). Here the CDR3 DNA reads TGTGCCTGGAGGAACGAGCAGTACTTC. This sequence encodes CAWRNEQYF.

CDR3 region: CASSQGTGSAGDTQYF. DNA for the CDR3: TGCGCCAGCAGCCAGGGGACAGGGAGCGCAGGAGATACGCAGTATTTT. This chain uses TRBV4-3 with TRBJ2-3; TRBD1 agrees at 9 bases. With 3 bases clipped from V and 5 bases from J, the junction kept 9 bases outside the gene matches. The CDR3 has 16 residues. Germline V gene data show CDR1 as LGHNA and CDR2 as YSLEER.

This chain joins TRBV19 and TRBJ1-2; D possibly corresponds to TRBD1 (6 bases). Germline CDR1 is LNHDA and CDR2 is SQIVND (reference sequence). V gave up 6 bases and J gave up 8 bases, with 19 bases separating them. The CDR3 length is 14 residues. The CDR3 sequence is CASRDIAGARGYTF. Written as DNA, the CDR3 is TGTGCCAGTAGGGATATTGCAGGGGCTAGAGGCTACACCTTC.

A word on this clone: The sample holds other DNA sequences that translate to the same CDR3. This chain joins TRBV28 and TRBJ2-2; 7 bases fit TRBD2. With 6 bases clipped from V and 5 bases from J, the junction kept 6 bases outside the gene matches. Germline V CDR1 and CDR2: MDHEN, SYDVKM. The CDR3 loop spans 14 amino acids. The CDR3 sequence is CASSPGGVTGELFF. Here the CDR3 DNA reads TGTGCCAGCAGCCCGGGGGGAGTTACCGGGGAGCTGTTTTTT.

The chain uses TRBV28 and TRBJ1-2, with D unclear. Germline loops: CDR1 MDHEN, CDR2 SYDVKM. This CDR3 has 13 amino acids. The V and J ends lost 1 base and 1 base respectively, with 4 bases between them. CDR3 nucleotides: TGTGCCAGCAGTTTATCGCGTAACTATGGCTACACCTTC. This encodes CASSLSRNYGYTF.

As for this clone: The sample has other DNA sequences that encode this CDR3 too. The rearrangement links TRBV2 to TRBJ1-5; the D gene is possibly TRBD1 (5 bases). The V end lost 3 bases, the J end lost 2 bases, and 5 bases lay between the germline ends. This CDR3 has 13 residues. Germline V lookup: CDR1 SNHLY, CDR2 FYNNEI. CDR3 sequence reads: CASSDRGNQPQHF. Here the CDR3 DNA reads TGTGCCAGCAGTGACAGGGGCAATCAGCCCCAGCATTTT.

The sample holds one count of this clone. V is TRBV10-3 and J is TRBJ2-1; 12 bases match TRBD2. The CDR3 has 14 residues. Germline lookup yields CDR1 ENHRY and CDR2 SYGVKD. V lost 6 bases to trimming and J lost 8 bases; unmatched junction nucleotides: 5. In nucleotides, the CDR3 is TGTGCCATCAGACCGACTAGCGGGAGCTATGAGCAGTTCTTC. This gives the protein CAIRPTSGSYEQFF.

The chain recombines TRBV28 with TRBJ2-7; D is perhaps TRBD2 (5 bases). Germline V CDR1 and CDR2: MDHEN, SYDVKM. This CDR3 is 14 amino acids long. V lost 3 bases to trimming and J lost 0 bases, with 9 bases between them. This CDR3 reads CASSLAGNSYEQYF. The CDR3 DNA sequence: TGTGCCAGCAGTTTGGCCGGGAACTCCTACGAGCAGTACTTC.

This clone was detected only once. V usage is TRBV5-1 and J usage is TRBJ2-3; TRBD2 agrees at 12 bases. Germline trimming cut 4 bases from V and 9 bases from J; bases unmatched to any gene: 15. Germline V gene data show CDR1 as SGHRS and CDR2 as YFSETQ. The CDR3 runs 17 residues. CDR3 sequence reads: CASSDLTSGGAGGTQYF. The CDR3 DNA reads TGCGCCAGCAGCGACCTGACTAGCGGGGGAGCTGGGGGCACGCAGTATTTT.

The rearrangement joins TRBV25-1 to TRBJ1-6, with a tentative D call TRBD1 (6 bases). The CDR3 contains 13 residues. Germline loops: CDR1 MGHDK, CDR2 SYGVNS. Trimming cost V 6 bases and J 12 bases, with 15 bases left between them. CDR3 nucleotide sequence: TGTGCCAGCAGCCATCCGCAGGGGCGACCCCTCCACTTT. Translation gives CASSHPQGRPLHF.

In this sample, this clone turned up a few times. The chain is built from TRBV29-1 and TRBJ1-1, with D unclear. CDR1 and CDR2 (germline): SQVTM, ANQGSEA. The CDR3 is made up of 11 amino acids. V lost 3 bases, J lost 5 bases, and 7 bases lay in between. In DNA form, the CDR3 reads TGCAGCGTTGATTTGGGGACTGAAGCTTTCTTT. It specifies CSVDLGTEAFF. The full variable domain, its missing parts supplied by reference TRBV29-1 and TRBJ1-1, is SAVISQKPSRDICQRGTSLTIQCQVDSQVTMMFWYRQQPGQSLTLIATANQGSEATYESGFVIDKFPISRPNLTFSTLTVSNMSPEDSSIYLCSVDLGTEAFFGQGTRLTVV.

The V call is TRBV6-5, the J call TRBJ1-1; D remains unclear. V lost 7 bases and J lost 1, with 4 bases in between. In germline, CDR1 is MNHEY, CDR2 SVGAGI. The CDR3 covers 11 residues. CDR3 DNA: TGTGCCAGCACCAAGAACACTGAAGCTTTCTTT. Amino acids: CASTKNTEAFF.